Listed below are T cell receptor beta chains from one sample, sequenced in a study of blood T cells in healthy people across ages. Each CDR3 protein gets one entry after TCRdb re-called the 5' RACE reads with MiXCR. The data show fewer than 700,000 distinct CDR3 sequences, roughly 43% seen once. The material sequenced was blood. The receptors were gathered from an elderly man in good health. CDR3s include the opening cysteine and the closing phenylalanine or tryptophan. D genes are given only for firm matches. Expanded clones are given a class, and other clones once, few, many or no size at all.

v_call,clone_size,j_call,d_call,cdr3_aa,cdr3_nt
TRBV6-2/TRBV6-3,NA,TRBJ2-1,TRBD2,CASRGLAEGGEQFF,TGTGCCAGCAGAGGACTAGCGGAGGGGGGTGAGCAGTTCTTC
TRBV2,NA,TRBJ2-2,NA,CASNGRLNTGELFF,TGTGCCAGCAACGGCAGACTCAACACCGGGGAGCTGTTTTTT
TRBV20-1,NA,TRBJ2-4,NA,CSASGEPGPRINIQYF,TGCAGTGCTAGTGGGGAACCGGGACCCCGGATAAACATTCAGTACTTC
TRBV12-3/TRBV12-4,NA,TRBJ2-1,NA,CASSLAASSYNEQFF,TGTGCCAGCAGTTTGGCGGCCAGCTCCTACAATGAGCAGTTCTTC
TRBV20-1,few,TRBJ1-2,TRBD1,CSARGTGASYTF,TGCAGTGCTAGAGGGACAGGGGCAAGCTACACCTTC
TRBV20-1,NA,TRBJ1-3,NA,CSARGAGFSSGNTIYF,TGCAGTGCCCGAGGTGCAGGGTTCAGCTCTGGAAACACCATATATTTT
TRBV6-2/TRBV6-3,few,TRBJ2-7,NA,CASSPIDYEQYF,TGTGCCAGCAGTCCCATAGACTACGAGCAGTACTTC
TRBV4-1,few,TRBJ2-5,NA,CASSQAAGAGTQYF,TGCGCCAGCAGCCAAGCAGCAGGGGCGGGGACCCAGTACTTC
TRBV4-1,many,TRBJ2-7,NA,CASSQERDPSYEQYF,TGCGCCAGCAGCCAAGAAAGGGACCCTTCCTACGAGCAGTACTTC
TRBV20-1,NA,TRBJ2-7,TRBD2,CSASSGGGIDEQYF,TGCAGTGCTAGCTCGGGAGGGGGAATCGACGAGCAGTACTTC
TRBV7-8,NA,TRBJ2-5,NA,CASTHRTPETQYF,TGTGCCAGCACCCACCGAACCCCAGAGACCCAGTACTTC
TRBV7-2,few,TRBJ2-5,NA,CASSLGWRGGAETQYF,TGTGCCAGCAGCTTAGGTTGGCGGGGAGGTGCAGAGACCCAGTACTTC
TRBV6-2/TRBV6-3,many,TRBJ2-3,NA,CASSYNRWAPSTDTQYF,TGTGCCAGCAGTTACAACCGGTGGGCTCCTAGCACAGATACGCAGTATTTT
TRBV10-1,NA,TRBJ2-1,TRBD2,CASSDRLAGLAVQTEHEQFF,TGCGCCAGCAGTGATCGCCTCGCCGGACTAGCGGTACAAACCGAACATGAGCAGTTCTTC
TRBV6-2/TRBV6-3,NA,TRBJ2-7,TRBD1,CANRSTGTGPEQYF,TGTGCCAACAGATCTACCGGGACAGGGCCCGAGCAGTACTTC
TRBV12-3/TRBV12-4,many,TRBJ2-7,TRBD2,CASTLSLGGEQYF,TGTGCCAGCACCCTATCCTTGGGAGGGGAGCAGTACTTC
TRBV7-2,NA,TRBJ2-3,TRBD2,CASSLFGGNTDTQYF,TGTGCCAGCAGCTTATTCGGGGGGAACACAGATACGCAGTATTTT
TRBV6-6,NA,TRBJ2-3,NA,CASSPGPTSTDTQYF,TGTGCCAGCAGTCCCGGGCCCACGTCCACAGATACGCAGTATTTT
TRBV6-5,once,TRBJ2-7,NA,CASSYLMGYEQYF,TGTGCCAGCAGTTACCTGATGGGGTACGAGCAGTACTTC
TRBV6-2/TRBV6-3,NA,TRBJ2-3,NA,CASTYDVITDAQYF,TGTGCCAGCACCTACGACGTTATAACAGATGCGCAGTATTTT